Described below is a single T cell receptor beta chain sequence and its context. Its target is unknown. A multiplex PCR was run with 60 Vbeta primers and 13 Jbeta primers. Assay: immunoSEQ multiplex PCR; the TCRdb copy retains only in-frame clones and omits some. The sample lists 90,000 to 120,000 clones; around 73% were seen once. CDR1 and CDR2 (germline): MDHEN, SYDVKM. V was cut by 2 bases and J by 9 bases, with 14 bases left in between. The CDR3 runs to 15 residues. The sample originates from a study of cytomegalovirus exposure and HLA in healthy donors. Broader study findings: Later findings reportedly placed an Asian-associated ancestry cluster below the approximately 670-donor mean for N-insertions. Productive rates of about 87% or about 30% were seen for most TCR beta V segments in an earlier analysis.

Sequencing input: PBMCs. The chain links TRBV28 to TRBJ1-6; D might be TRBD1 (5 bases). This TCR was sampled from a young man in good health and CMV-seronegative. The CDR3 sequence: CASSLPDSVFSPLHF. Here the CDR3 DNA reads TGTGCCAGCAGTTTACCCGACAGTGTTTTTTCACCCCTCCACTTT. The variable domain in full, with the rest retrieved from reference TRBV28 and TRBJ1-6, is DVKVTQSSRYLVKRTGEKVFLECVQDMDHENMFWYRQDPGLGLRLIYFSYDVKMKEKGDIPEGYSVSREKKERFSLILESASTNQTSMYLCASSLPDSVFSPLHFGNGTRLTVT.